Listed below are T cell receptor beta chains from one sample, sequenced in a study of T cell repertoires in cytomegalovirus infection. TCRdb independently ran MiXCR on the reads; one entry per CDR3 protein. Of hundreds of thousands of distinct CDR3 sequences in the sample, 15% to 20% were seen once. Source material: PBMCs. All receptors come from a human donor in good health (CMV status not recorded). Some clones in this sample may be carry-over from other donors' samples. The CDR3 runs from the conserved cysteine through the conserved F or W. D genes are given only for firm matches. Where a row states a size, it is once, few, many or the class of an expanded clone; other rows omit it.

v_gene: TRBV12-3/TRBV12-4
abundance: few
j_gene: TRBJ1-2
d_gene: .
CDR3nt: TGTGCCAGCAGTTTTACAGCGACCTATGGCTACACCTTC
CDR3aa: CASSFTATYGYTF

v_gene: TRBV6-5
abundance: many
j_gene: TRBJ1-6
d_gene: .
CDR3nt: TGTGCCAGCAGTTACTCGGGAGGAGTTTCACCCCTCCACTTT
CDR3aa: CASSYSGGVSPLHF

v_gene: TRBV7-2
abundance: many
j_gene: TRBJ1-6
d_gene: .
CDR3nt: TGTGCCAGCAGCGAACAGGGATCCGGTAATTCACCCCTCCACTTT
CDR3aa: CASSEQGSGNSPLHF

v_gene: TRBV4-3
abundance: few
j_gene: TRBJ2-2
d_gene: .
CDR3nt: TGCGCCAGCAGCCAAGAATTGGGGGGGGCATCCGGGGAGCTGTTTTTT
CDR3aa: CASSQELGGASGELFF

v_gene: TRBV29-1
abundance: .
j_gene: TRBJ1-2
d_gene: .
CDR3nt: TGCAGCGTTGAAGTTGTCGGCAGCTATGGCTACACCTTC
CDR3aa: CSVEVVGSYGYTF

v_gene: TRBV11-1
abundance: .
j_gene: TRBJ2-6
d_gene: .
CDR3nt: TGTGCCAGCAGCTCGAACGGGGCTGGGGCCAACGTCCTGACTTTC
CDR3aa: CASSSNGAGANVLTF

v_gene: TRBV5-5
abundance: few
j_gene: TRBJ2-3
d_gene: .
CDR3nt: TGTGCCAGCAGCCCCCGGGTCCTCCCCACAGATACGCAGTATTTT
CDR3aa: CASSPRVLPTDTQYF

v_gene: TRBV3-1
abundance: .
j_gene: TRBJ2-3
d_gene: TRBD2
CDR3nt: TGTGCCAGCAGCCAAGGTATCCGGGGGGGCACAGATACGCAGTATTTT
CDR3aa: CASSQGIRGGTDTQYF

v_gene: TRBV27
abundance: many
j_gene: TRBJ1-5
d_gene: .
CDR3nt: TGTGCCAGCAGCCGCGACAATCAGCCCCAGCATTTT
CDR3aa: CASSRDNQPQHF

v_gene: TRBV6-1
abundance: .
j_gene: TRBJ1-3
d_gene: .
CDR3nt: TGTGCCAGCAGCCCCCCCGGGGACACCATATATTTT
CDR3aa: CASSPPGDTIYF

v_gene: TRBV20-1
abundance: .
j_gene: TRBJ2-7
d_gene: TRBD1
CDR3nt: TGCAGTGCTACTTTCCCGGGACAGGGTCTATCCGAGCAGTACTTC
CDR3aa: CSATFPGQGLSEQYF

v_gene: TRBV20-1
abundance: .
j_gene: TRBJ2-3
d_gene: TRBD2
CDR3nt: TGCAGTGCTAGGGATGCGGGGGGAGGGGATACGCAGTATTTT
CDR3aa: CSARDAGGGDTQYF

v_gene: TRBV12-3/TRBV12-4
abundance: few
j_gene: TRBJ2-2
d_gene: TRBD1
CDR3nt: TGTGCCAGCAGTCTACGACAGGGGTCCACCGGGGAGCTGTTTTTT
CDR3aa: CASSLRQGSTGELFF

v_gene: TRBV19
abundance: many
j_gene: TRBJ2-3
d_gene: .
CDR3nt: TGTGCCAGTAGTATTTTTCGCGCAGATACGCAGTATTTT
CDR3aa: CASSIFRADTQYF

v_gene: TRBV10-3
abundance: many
j_gene: TRBJ2-7
d_gene: .
CDR3nt: TGTGCCATCAGTGAGGGCAGGTTAGGGACCGAGCAGTACTTC
CDR3aa: CAISEGRLGTEQYF

v_gene: TRBV15
abundance: many
j_gene: TRBJ2-3
d_gene: .
CDR3nt: TGTGCCACCAGCATCGACAGAGGTATCACAGATACGCAGTATTTT
CDR3aa: CATSIDRGITDTQYF

v_gene: TRBV18
abundance: .
j_gene: TRBJ2-7
d_gene: .
CDR3nt: TGTGCCAGCTCACCACCGGGCGACTCCTACGAGCAGTACTTC
CDR3aa: CASSPPGDSYEQYF

v_gene: TRBV18
abundance: .
j_gene: TRBJ1-4
d_gene: TRBD1
CDR3nt: TGTGCCAGCTCACCACGTCCAGGGGGAGACGAAAAACTGTTTTTT
CDR3aa: CASSPRPGGDEKLFF

v_gene: TRBV10-3
abundance: few
j_gene: TRBJ2-7
d_gene: .
CDR3nt: TGTGCCATCAGTGAGGGGTTTCCCTACGAGCAGTACTTC
CDR3aa: CAISEGFPYEQYF

v_gene: TRBV7-2
abundance: many
j_gene: TRBJ2-1
d_gene: .
CDR3nt: TGTGCCAGCAGCCCGGAGGGGTACAATGAGCAGTTCTTC
CDR3aa: CASSPEGYNEQFF

v_gene: TRBV7-8
abundance: many
j_gene: TRBJ1-4
d_gene: .
CDR3nt: TGTGCCAGCAGCTTAGTCCGTGCAACTAATGAAAAACTGTTTTTT
CDR3aa: CASSLVRATNEKLFF

v_gene: TRBV5-6
abundance: .
j_gene: TRBJ1-4
d_gene: TRBD1
CDR3nt: TGTGCCAGCAGCTCGGGACAGGTCGGGAAAGAAAAACTGTTTTTT
CDR3aa: CASSSGQVGKEKLFF

v_gene: TRBV5-8
abundance: .
j_gene: TRBJ1-1
d_gene: TRBD1
CDR3nt: TGTGCCAGCAGCTTGATCGCCAGGGGGGGGACTGAAGCTTTCTTT
CDR3aa: CASSLIARGGTEAFF

v_gene: TRBV5-1
abundance: .
j_gene: TRBJ1-2
d_gene: .
CDR3nt: TGCGCCAGCAGCTTGTTAGGCTCTTTTGCTAACTATGGCTACACCTTC
CDR3aa: CASSLLGSFANYGYTF

v_gene: TRBV10-3
abundance: .
j_gene: TRBJ1-5
d_gene: .
CDR3nt: TGTGCCATCAGTGTGCTGACGGTCCAGCCCCAGCATTTT
CDR3aa: CAISVLTVQPQHF

v_gene: TRBV4-3
abundance: few
j_gene: TRBJ1-1
d_gene: .
CDR3nt: TGCGCCAGCAGCCAAGGGCCCATATCCCTGAACACTGAAGCTTTCTTT
CDR3aa: CASSQGPISLNTEAFF

v_gene: TRBV7-2
abundance: few
j_gene: TRBJ2-1
d_gene: .
CDR3nt: TGTGCCAGCAGCTTAGCGTGGGACCCGTACAATGAGCAGTTCTTC
CDR3aa: CASSLAWDPYNEQFF

v_gene: TRBV7-8
abundance: many
j_gene: TRBJ2-1
d_gene: .
CDR3nt: TGTGCCAGCAGCTTAGCTCGGGACACCCAATTTAGGTTTAATGAGCAGTTCTTC
CDR3aa: CASSLARDTQFRFNEQFF

v_gene: TRBV5-4
abundance: few
j_gene: TRBJ1-1
d_gene: .
CDR3nt: TGTGCCAGCAGCTTGGGTGGGGGCCGCAGCACTGAAGCTTTCTTT
CDR3aa: CASSLGGGRSTEAFF